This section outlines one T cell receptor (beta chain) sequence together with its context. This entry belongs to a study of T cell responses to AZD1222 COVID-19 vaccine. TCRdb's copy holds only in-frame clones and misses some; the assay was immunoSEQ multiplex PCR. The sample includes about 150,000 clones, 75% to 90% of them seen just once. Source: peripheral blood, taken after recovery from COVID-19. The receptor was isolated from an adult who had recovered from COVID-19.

CDR3 loop: CASSERGSQGYTF. CDR3 nucleotides: TGTGCCAGCAGTGAAAGAGGGTCGCAGGGCTACACCTTC. The chain recombines TRBV2 with TRBJ1-2; D remains ambiguous. CDR1 and CDR2 from the germline V gene are SNHLY and FYNNEI. The CDR3 consists of 13 residues. The V end lost 2 bases, the J end lost 8 bases, and 12 bases lay between the germline ends.